This TCR beta chain was sequenced during a study of shared clonotypes between healthy human individuals. All donors qualified as healthy HIV-negative adults and had experienced no recent acute infections or vaccinations. V was cut by 0 bases and J by 1 base, with 7 bases left in between. Looked up from germline, CDR1 is SGDLS and CDR2 is YYNGEE. CDR3 length: 14 residues. This table comes from immunoSEQ multiplex PCR, and its TCRdb copy is limited to in-frame clones, with some not included. The sample records approximately 530,000 clones, approximately 95% being singletons. Study outcomes and limitations: Despite large depth, sorted-subset datasets appeared incompletely sequenced.

In regard to this clone: Antigen unknown. At the DNA level, this CDR3 is encoded by other sequences in the same sample as well.

This sequence joins TRBV9 and TRBJ2-5; possible D gene TRBD2, 6 bases. The specimen sequenced was naive CD4+ T cells sorted from blood. Stated subset: CD45RA+ positively selected. The receptor was isolated from a woman aged 30 to 39 in good health. The CDR3 is CASSVGGVQETQYF. As DNA, the CDR3 is TGTGCCAGCAGCGTAGGGGGGGTCCAAGAGACCCAGTACTTC. Filled out from reference TRBV9 and TRBJ2-5, the complete variable domain reads DSGVTQTPKHLITATGQRVTLRCSPRSGDLSVYWYQQSLDQGLQFLIQYYNGEERAKGNILERFSAQQFPDLHSELNLSSLELGDSALYFCASSVGGVQETQYFGPGTRLLVL.